This TCR beta chain is from a study of T cells expressing NK-cell markers. Study details: Sorted CD3+CD56-NKG2C+, CD3+CD56+NKG2C- and CD3+CD56+NKG2C+ T cells were the source of the TCR beta repertoires.

About this clonotype: Its antigen is as yet unknown.

The CDR3 contains 13 residues. Germline CDR1 and CDR2: SGHVS and FNYEAQ. TCRdb re-analyzed the 5' RACE reads; it lists each CDR3 protein once, without DNA. This sample carries hundreds of thousands of distinct CDR3 sequences, with 6% to 9.5% going to the ten biggest clones. General study findings and limits: About 1.0-8% of CD8+ T cells in more than 5 donors belonged to dominant NKG2C+ clonotypes. Several donors' CD3+CD56-NKG2C+ cells were dominated by the same clonotypes.

The chain uses TRBV7-6 and TRBJ2-5; the D call of TRBD1 rests on TCRdb alone, since no DNA is present to check it. The sample taken for sequencing was blood T cells: a sorted CD56 or NKG2C T cell subset, CD4+ or CD8+ T cells, or bulk PBMC T cells (not recorded which). This sequence was found in a woman aged 18-69 years in good health. CDR3 sequence: CASSLNQGETQYF.